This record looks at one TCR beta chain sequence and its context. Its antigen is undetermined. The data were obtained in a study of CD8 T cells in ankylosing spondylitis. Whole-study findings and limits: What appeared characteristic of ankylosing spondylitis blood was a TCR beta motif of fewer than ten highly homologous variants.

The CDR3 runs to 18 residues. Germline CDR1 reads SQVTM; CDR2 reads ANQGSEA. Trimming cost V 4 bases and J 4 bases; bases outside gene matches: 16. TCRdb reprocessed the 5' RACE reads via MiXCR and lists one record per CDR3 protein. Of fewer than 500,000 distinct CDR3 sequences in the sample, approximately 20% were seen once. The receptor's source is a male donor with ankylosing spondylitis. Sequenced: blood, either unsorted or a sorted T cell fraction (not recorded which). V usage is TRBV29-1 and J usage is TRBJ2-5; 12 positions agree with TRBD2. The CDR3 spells CSVATPTIRLAGAETQYF. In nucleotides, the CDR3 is TGCAGCGTTGCTACACCTACTATCAGACTAGCGGGAGCAGAGACCCAGTACTTC.